This TCR beta chain was obtained from a study of blood T cell repertoires in COVID-19. Whole-study context: Donors in the United States, Italy and Spain gave samples during acute or convalescent COVID-19.

Original processing notes: It was from reference gene primer amplification that nucleated cell counts were estimated. Profiling relied on immunoSEQ multiplex PCR, and the TCRdb table lists in-frame clones only, not all of them. Clonal size and the V and J genes are those of that table, whereas D and trimming came from the DNA. The sample shows approximately 330,000 clones, approximately 90% of them seen only once. Seattle cases were enrolled at active infection and followed longitudinally. The receptor's source is a man younger than 40 with COVID-19, enrolled during active disease. Sequencing was carried out using peripheral blood.

CDR3 protein: CASSLQGQLTDTQYF. For the CDR3, the DNA is TGCGCCAGCAGTCTCCAAGGACAGCTCACAGATACGCAGTATTTT. The chain carries TRBV4-3 and TRBJ2-3, with D possibly being TRBD1 (6 bases). This CDR3 region has 15 residues. Germline V lookup: CDR1 LGHNA, CDR2 YSLEER. V shed 6 bases and J shed 2 bases, with 15 bases lying between them.